The 12 T cell receptor beta chains in this list originate from one sample, sequenced in a study of blood T cells in healthy people across ages. A second 7 to 11 cycle PCR used barcoded and J-beta primers. TCRdb processed the 5' RACE reads anew with MiXCR; each CDR3 protein has one entry. The table lists 700,000 to 950,000 distinct CDR3 sequences, 35% to 45% of them singletons. The sequencing sample was made of blood. The receptors derive from a woman aged 55-70 years in good health.

This clonotype was found once. This sequence joins TRBV20-1 and TRBJ2-7; D uncertain. The V end lost 6 bases, the J end lost 0 bases, and 15 bases lay between the germline ends. The CDR3 contains 14 residues. Germline values: CDR1 DFQATT, CDR2 SNEGSKA (reference sequence). The CDR3: CSAARSFSSYEQYF. The CDR3 DNA reads TGCAGTGCGGCAAGGTCTTTCAGCTCCTACGAGCAGTACTTC.

The sample holds a few counts of this clonotype. This sequence joins TRBV29-1 and TRBJ2-7, with TRBD1 matching over 10 bases. The germline V gene has CDR1 SQVTM and CDR2 ANQGSEA. V lost 8 bases to trimming and J lost 6 bases; unmatched junction nucleotides: 10. There are 13 residues in the CDR3. CDR3: CSINQGQGGEQYF. CDR3 DNA: TGCAGCATTAACCAAGGACAGGGGGGCGAGCAGTACTTC.

This clonotype was seen a handful of times. The rearrangement links TRBV20-1 to TRBJ2-1, with D perhaps matching TRBD1 (6 bases). There are 11 residues in the CDR3. The V end was cut by 6 bases, the J end by 9 bases, with 12 bases between. Per germline, CDR1 DFQATT and CDR2 SNEGSKA (reference sequence). CDR3 amino acids: CSANRVGEQFF. The CDR3, as DNA: TGCAGTGCAAACAGGGTAGGTGAGCAGTTCTTC.

This clonotype was seen only a few times. The chain has TRBV21-1 and TRBJ1-1. TRBV21-1 has pseudogene status. The CDR3 contains 9 residues. The CDR3 protein is CASSQGAFF. The CDR3 region has the DNA TGTGCCAGCAGCCAAGGGGCTTTCTTT.

This chain uses TRBV29-1 with TRBJ1-1, with a weak D call TRBD1 (6 bases). The CDR3 covers 11 residues. Trimming removed 7 bases at V and 11 bases at J, with 17 bases between. Germline V gives CDR1 SQVTM, CDR2 ANQGSEA. CDR3 in amino acids: CSGAQGIRAFF. CDR3 nucleotides: TGCAGCGGCGCACAGGGTATACGGGCTTTCTTT.

This clonotype turned up a few times. This chain links TRBV7-2 with TRBJ1-1; D is perhaps TRBD1 (5 bases). The V gene lost 5 bases and the J gene lost 4 bases, with 17 bases spanning the gap. The CDR3 covers 15 residues. Per the germline V gene, CDR1 is SGHTA and CDR2 is FQGNSA. CDR3 in amino acids: CASSAQGTAGTEAFF. CDR3 bases: TGTGCCAGCAGCGCCCAAGGGACCGCGGGCACTGAAGCTTTCTTT.

This rearrangement joins TRBV6-2 or TRBV6-3 to TRBJ2-5; D is unclear. This CDR3 region has 14 residues. Trimming shortened V by 6 bases and J by 4 bases, and 15 bases separated the two germline ends. Looked up from germline, CDR1 is MNHEY and CDR2 is SVGEGT. In DNA form, the CDR3 reads TGTGCCAGCAGCAATACTACGTACCTAGAGACCCAGTACTTC. Protein: CASSNTTYLETQYF.

This clonotype occurred once. The V gene is TRBV5-1, the J gene TRBJ1-6; unclear D gene. Germline loops: CDR1 SGHRS, CDR2 YFSETQ. V shed 0 bases and J shed 8 bases, with 15 bases lying between them. The CDR3 runs to 16 residues. In nucleotides, the CDR3 is TGCGCCAGCAGCTTGGAGGCGGTCCGGGAGGATTCACCCCTCCACTTT. It codes for CASSLEAVREDSPLHF. Full variable domain (rest looked up from reference TRBV5-1 and TRBJ1-6): KAGVTQTPRYLIKTRGQQVTLSCSPISGHRSVSWYQQTPGQGLQFLFEYFSETQRNKGNFPGRFSGRQFSNSRSEMNVSTLELGDSALYLCASSLEAVREDSPLHFGNGTRLTVT.

For the CDR3, the DNA is TGTGCCAGCAGCGTAGACGGCGGGGGGGCAACTTACAATGAGCAGTTCTTC. Translation gives CASSVDGGGATYNEQFF. V gene TRBV9 combines with J gene TRBJ2-1; 9 positions match TRBD2. CDR1 and CDR2 (germline): SGDLS, YYNGEE. The CDR3 covers 17 residues. The trim removed 0 bases at V and 4 bases at J, leaving 8 bases unmatched.

This chain links TRBV20-1 with TRBJ2-1, with unresolved D. Trimming took off 4 bases at V and 5 bases at J, with 12 bases between the two ends. Germline V gives CDR1 DFQATT, CDR2 SNEGSKA (reference sequence). The CDR3 runs to 13 residues. CDR3: CSAMGVTDNEQFF. Written as DNA, the CDR3 is TGCAGTGCTATGGGTGTCACCGACAATGAGCAGTTCTTC.

This clonotype was seen a few times. The CDR3 is CSAVGRDRVTFGGYTF. In DNA form, the CDR3 reads TGCAGTGCTGTAGGCCGGGACAGGGTAACATTTGGTGGCTACACCTTC. The J gene is TRBJ1-2, the V gene TRBV20-1, with TRBD1 matching 9 bases. V lost 5 bases to trimming and J lost 7 bases; unmatched junction nucleotides: 17. This CDR3 has 16 residues. The germline V gene encodes CDR1 DFQATT and CDR2 SNEGSKA (reference sequence).

This sequence joins TRBV13 and TRBJ1-1; the D is unclear. Between the trimmed V and J ends, which lost 4 bases and 0 bases, there was a span of 15 bases. Germline loops: CDR1 PRHDT, CDR2 FYEKMQ (reference sequence). This CDR3 contains 16 residues. The CDR3 DNA is TGTGCCAGCAGCTCGTTTAAACAGACAATGAACACTGAAGCTTTCTTT. This gives the protein CASSSFKQTMNTEAFF.